This T cell receptor beta chain was identified during a study of human T cells and chemical hapten exposure. Study information: Diphenylcyclopropenone doses were given weekly to the scalps of patients across the roughly 22-week study. Minor volume differences among pooled libraries chiefly drove per-sample TCR yield variation.

One entry per CDR3 protein results from TCRdb running MiXCR on the RACE reads. The sample lists more than 85,000 distinct CDR3 sequences; approximately 10% were seen once. V trimming: 7 bases; J trimming: 2 bases; junction bases outside the gene matches: 12. Germline lookup yields CDR1 DFQATT and CDR2 SNEGSKA (reference sequence). This CDR3 is built from 15 residues. Whole-study findings and limits: High-frequency TCRs, those above 1 in 1000, stayed the same after DPC sensitization.

Time point meaning: patch test 2, 6 weeks after DPC sensitization. Treatment of the sample: therapeutic diphenylcyclopropenone sensitization with weekly scalp DPC. Total RNA was isolated from unfractionated whole blood. As for this clonotype: Antigen: not known.

Sequenced here: whole blood, sampled in connection with sensitization to the hapten diphenylcyclopropenone (DPC). The clonotype comes from a man aged 35 to 55 with alopecia areata. Some clones in this sample may be carry-over from other donors' samples. The chain joins TRBV20-1 to TRBJ2-3; TRBD1 aligns across 7 bases. DNA for the CDR3: TGCAGTGGTCTTAGAAGACAGGGAACCACAGATACGCAGTATTTT. This sequence encodes CSGLRRQGTTDTQYF.